The clone carrying this T cell receptor beta chain was found a few times. Its specificity is unknown. This record belongs to a study of cytotoxic CD8 clonotypes in ibrutinib-treated CLL. The overall study: Sample averages reached around 270,000 productive templates and 94,082 productive rearrangements. The study's findings and limits: The public clonotypes identified were infrequent and showed contraction or stability on treatment. Measured clonality at baseline was greater than in age-matched healthy donors and tracked with circulating CD8+ T-cell counts. Higher clonality was seen at ibrutinib response and a return toward baseline at progression.

Sequencing used immunoSEQ multiplex PCR; TCRdb keeps in-frame clones, though not all of them. The sample records tens of thousands of clones, around 53% being singletons. Specimen: PBMCs, collected before ibrutinib treatment. The sequence came from a human donor with chronic lymphocytic leukemia.

The CDR3 region has the DNA TGTGCCAGCAGCCAGACAGTCGACTATGGCTACACCTTC. Protein sequence: CASSQTVDYGYTF. The rearrangement uses TRBV6-5 and TRBJ1-2; perhaps TRBD1 as D (5 bases). The CDR3 contains 13 residues. Germline V gene lookup returns CDR1 MNHEY and CDR2 SVGAGI. Trimming stripped 6 bases from V and 3 bases from J, with 11 bases between.